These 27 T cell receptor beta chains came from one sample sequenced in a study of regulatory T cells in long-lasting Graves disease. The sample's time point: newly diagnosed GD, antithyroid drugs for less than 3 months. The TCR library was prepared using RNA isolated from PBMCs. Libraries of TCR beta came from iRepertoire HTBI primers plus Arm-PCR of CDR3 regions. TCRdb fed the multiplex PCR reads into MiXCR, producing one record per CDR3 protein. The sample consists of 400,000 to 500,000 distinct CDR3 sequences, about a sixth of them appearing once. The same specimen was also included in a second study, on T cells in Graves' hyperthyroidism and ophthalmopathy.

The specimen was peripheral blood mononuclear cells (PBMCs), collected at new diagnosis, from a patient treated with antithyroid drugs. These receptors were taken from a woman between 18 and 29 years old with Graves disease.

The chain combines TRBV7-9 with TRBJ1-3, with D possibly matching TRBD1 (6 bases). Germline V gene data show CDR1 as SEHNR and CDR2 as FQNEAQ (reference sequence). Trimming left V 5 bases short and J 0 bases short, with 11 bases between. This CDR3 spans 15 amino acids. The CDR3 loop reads CASSPTGNSGNTIYF. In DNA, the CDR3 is TGTGCCAGCAGCCCTACAGGGAACTCTGGAAACACCATATATTTT. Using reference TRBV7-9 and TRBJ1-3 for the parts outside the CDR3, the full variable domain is DTGVSQNPRHKITKRGQNVTFRCDPISEHNRLYWYRQTLGQGPEFLTYFQNEAQLEKSRLLSDRFSAERPKGSFSTLEIQRTEQGDSAMYLCASSPTGNSGNTIYFGEGSWLTVV.

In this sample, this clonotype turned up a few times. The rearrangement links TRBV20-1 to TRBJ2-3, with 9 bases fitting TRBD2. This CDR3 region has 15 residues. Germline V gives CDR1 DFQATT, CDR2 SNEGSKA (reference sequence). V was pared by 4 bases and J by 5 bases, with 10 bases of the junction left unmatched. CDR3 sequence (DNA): TGCAGTGCTACCGTGGGCGGGAGGGTCATAGATACGCAGTATTTT. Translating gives CSATVGGRVIDTQYF.

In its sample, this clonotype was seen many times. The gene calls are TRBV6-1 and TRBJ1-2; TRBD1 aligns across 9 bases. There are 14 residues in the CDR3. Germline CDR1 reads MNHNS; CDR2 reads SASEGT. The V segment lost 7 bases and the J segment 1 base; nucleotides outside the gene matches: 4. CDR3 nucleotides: TGTGCCAGCATGGGACAGGGATATAACTATGGCTACACCTTC. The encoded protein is CASMGQGYNYGYTF.

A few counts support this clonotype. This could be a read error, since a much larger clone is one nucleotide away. The CDR3 protein is CASSLGLGDTGELFF. CDR3 nucleotides: TGTGCCAGCAGCCTGGGCCTTGGCGACACCGGGGAGCTGTTTTTT. This chain links TRBV11-2 with TRBJ2-2; D remains ambiguous. CDR1 is SGHAT and CDR2 is FQNNGV in the germline V gene. V was shortened by 5 bases and J by 3 bases, with 13 bases between the two germline ends. The CDR3 runs 15 residues.

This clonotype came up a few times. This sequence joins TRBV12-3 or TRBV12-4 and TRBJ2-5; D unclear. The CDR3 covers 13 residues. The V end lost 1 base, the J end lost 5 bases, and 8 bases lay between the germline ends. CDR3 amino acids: CASSLVRRETQYF. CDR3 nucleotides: TGTGCCAGCAGTTTAGTGCGAAGGGAGACCCAGTACTTC.

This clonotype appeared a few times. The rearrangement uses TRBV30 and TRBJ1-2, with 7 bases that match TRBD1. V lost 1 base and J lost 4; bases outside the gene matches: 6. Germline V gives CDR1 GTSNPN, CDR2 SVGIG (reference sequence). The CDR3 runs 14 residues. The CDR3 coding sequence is TGTGCCTGGAGTGACGACAGGGCCCCCTATGGCTACACCTTC. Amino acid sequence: CAWSDDRAPYGYTF. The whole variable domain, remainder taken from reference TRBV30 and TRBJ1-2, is SQTIHQWPATLVQPVGSPLSLECTVEGTSNPNLYWYRQAAGRGLQLLFYSVGIGQISSEVPQNLSASRPQDRQFILSSKKLLLSDSGFYLCAWSDDRAPYGYTFGSGTRLTVV.

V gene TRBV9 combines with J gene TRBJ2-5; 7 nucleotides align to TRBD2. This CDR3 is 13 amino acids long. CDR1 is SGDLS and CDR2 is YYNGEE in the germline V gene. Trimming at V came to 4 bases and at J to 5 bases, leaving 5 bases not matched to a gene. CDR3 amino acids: CASSPNGRETQYF. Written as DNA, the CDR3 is TGTGCCAGCAGCCCCAACGGGAGGGAGACCCAGTACTTC.

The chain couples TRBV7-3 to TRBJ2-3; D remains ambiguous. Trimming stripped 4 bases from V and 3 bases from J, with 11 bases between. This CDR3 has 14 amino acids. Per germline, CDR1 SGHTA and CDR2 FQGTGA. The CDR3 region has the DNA TGTGCCAGCAGCTCGACACCAGGAACAGATACGCAGTATTTT. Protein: CASSSTPGTDTQYF. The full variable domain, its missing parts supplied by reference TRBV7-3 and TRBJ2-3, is GAGVSQTPSNKVTEKGKYVELRCDPISGHTALYWYRQSLGQGPEFLIYFQGTGAADDSGLPNDRFFAVRPEGSVSTLKIQRTERGDSAVYLCASSSTPGTDTQYFGPGTRLTVL.

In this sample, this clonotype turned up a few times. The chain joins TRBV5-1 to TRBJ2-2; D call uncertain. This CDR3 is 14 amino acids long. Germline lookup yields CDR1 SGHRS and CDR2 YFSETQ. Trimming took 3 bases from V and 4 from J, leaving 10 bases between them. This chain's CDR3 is CASSYLVGTGELFF. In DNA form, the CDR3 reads TGCGCCAGCAGCTATCTAGTCGGCACCGGGGAGCTGTTTTTT.

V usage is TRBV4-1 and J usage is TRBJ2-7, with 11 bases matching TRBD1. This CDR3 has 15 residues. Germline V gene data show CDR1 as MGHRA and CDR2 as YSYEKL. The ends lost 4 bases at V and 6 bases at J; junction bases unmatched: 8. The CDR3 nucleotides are TGCGCCAGCAGCCCGGGACAGGGGGGGCGTGGCGAGCAGTACTTC. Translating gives CASSPGQGGRGEQYF.

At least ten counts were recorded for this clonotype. Written as DNA, the CDR3 is TGTGCCAGCAGCTTATCGACTAGCGGAACGAACACCGGGGAGCTGTTTTTT. Translation: CASSLSTSGTNTGELFF. The V call is TRBV7-2, the J call TRBJ2-2, with 9 positions matching TRBD2. Per germline, CDR1 SGHTA and CDR2 FQGNSA. The CDR3 consists of 17 residues. J lost 0 bases, V lost 2 bases, and 4 bases had no gene match.

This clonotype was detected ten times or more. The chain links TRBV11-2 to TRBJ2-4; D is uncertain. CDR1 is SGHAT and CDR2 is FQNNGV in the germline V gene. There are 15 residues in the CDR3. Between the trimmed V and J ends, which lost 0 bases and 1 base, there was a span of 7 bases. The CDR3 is CASSLELWAKNIQYF. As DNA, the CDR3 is TGTGCCAGCAGCTTAGAACTTTGGGCCAAAAACATTCAGTACTTC.

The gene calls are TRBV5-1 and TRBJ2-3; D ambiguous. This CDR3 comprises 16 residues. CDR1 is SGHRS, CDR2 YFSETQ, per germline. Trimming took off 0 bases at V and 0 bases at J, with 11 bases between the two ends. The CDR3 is CASSLVMSASTDTQYF. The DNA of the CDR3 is TGCGCCAGCAGCTTGGTCATGAGCGCAAGCACAGATACGCAGTATTTT. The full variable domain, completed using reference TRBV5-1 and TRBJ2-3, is KAGVTQTPRYLIKTRGQQVTLSCSPISGHRSVSWYQQTPGQGLQFLFEYFSETQRNKGNFPGRFSGRQFSNSRSEMNVSTLELGDSALYLCASSLVMSASTDTQYFGPGTRLTVL.

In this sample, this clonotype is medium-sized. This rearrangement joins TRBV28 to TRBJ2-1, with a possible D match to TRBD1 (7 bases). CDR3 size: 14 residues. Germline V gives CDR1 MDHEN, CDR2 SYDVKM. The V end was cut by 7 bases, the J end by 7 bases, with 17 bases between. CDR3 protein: CASTGDRVSNEQFF. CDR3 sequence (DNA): TGTGCCAGCACGGGAGACAGGGTTTCAAATGAGCAGTTCTTC.

The CDR3 nucleotides are TGTGCCTGGAGTGTCATCGCAGGGCGCCTACAATCTTATAATGAAAAACTGTTTTTT. Translated: CAWSVIAGRLQSYNEKLFF. J is TRBJ1-4 and V is TRBV30, with D maybe TRBD1 (5 bases). V was clipped by 0 bases and J by 4 bases, with 24 bases between them. Germline loops: CDR1 GTSNPN, CDR2 SVGIG (reference sequence). CDR3 length equals 19 residues.

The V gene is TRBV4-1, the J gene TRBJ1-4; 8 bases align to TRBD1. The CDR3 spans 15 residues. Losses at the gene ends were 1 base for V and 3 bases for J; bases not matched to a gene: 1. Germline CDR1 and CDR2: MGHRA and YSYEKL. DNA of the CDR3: TGCGCCAGCAGCCAAGGGACAGGGTCTAATGAAAAACTGTTTTTT. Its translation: CASSQGTGSNEKLFF.

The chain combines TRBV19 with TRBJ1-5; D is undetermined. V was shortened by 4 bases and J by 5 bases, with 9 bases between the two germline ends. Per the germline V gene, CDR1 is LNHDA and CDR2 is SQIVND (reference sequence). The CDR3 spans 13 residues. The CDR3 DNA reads TGTGCCAGTAGTACCCGGGCTCATCAGCCCCAGCATTTT. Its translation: CASSTRAHQPQHF.

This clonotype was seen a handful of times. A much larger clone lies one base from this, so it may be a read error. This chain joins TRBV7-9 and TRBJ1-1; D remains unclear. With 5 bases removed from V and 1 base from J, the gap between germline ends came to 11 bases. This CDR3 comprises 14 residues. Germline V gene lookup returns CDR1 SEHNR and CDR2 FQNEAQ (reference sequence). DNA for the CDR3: TGTGCCAGCAGCGCCCGACGGGGGAACACTGAAGCTTTCTTT. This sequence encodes CASSARRGNTEAFF.

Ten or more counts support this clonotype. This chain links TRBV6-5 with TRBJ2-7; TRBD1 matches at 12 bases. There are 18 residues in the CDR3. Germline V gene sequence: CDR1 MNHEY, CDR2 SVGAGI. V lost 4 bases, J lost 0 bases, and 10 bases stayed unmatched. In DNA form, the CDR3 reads TGTGCCAGCAGTTTCCGGGACAGGGGGCGGAAGTTCTCCTACGAGCAGTACTTC. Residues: CASSFRDRGRKFSYEQYF.

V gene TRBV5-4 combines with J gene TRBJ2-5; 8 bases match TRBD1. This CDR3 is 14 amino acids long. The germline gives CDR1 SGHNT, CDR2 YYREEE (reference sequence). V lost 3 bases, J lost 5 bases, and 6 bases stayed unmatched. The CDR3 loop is CASSYGQGAETQYF. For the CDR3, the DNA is TGTGCCAGCAGCTACGGACAGGGTGCGGAGACCCAGTACTTC.

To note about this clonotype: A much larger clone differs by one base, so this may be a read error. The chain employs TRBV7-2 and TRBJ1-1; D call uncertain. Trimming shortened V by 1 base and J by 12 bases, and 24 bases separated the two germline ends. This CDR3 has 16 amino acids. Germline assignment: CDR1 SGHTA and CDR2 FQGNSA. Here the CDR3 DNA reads TGTGCCAGCAGCTTAGGACTAACGCCGGGAGCAGTAGAAACTTTCTTT. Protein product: CASSLGLTPGAVETFF.

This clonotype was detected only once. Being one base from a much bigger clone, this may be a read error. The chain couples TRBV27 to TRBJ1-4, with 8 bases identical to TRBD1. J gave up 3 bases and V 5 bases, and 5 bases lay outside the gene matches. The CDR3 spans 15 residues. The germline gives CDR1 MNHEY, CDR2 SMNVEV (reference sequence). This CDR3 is CASSPGTGPNEKLFF. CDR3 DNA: TGTGCCAGCAGTCCCGGGACAGGTCCTAATGAAAAACTGTTTTTT.

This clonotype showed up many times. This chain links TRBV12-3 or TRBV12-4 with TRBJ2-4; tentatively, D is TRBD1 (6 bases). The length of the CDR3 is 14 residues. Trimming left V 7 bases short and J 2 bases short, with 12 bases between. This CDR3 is CASKIQGTKNIQYF. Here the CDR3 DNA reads TGTGCCAGCAAAATACAGGGAACCAAAAACATTCAGTACTTC.

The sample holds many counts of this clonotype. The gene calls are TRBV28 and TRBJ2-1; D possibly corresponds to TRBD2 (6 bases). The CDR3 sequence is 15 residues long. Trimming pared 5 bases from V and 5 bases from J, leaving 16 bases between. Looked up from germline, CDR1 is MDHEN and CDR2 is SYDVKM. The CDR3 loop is CASSPRIRLDNEQFF. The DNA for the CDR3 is TGTGCCAGCAGTCCCCGGATCCGACTAGACAATGAGCAGTTCTTC.

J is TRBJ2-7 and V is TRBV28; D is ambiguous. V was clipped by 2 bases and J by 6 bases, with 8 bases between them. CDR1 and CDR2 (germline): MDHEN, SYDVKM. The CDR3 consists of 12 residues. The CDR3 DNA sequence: TGTGCCAGCAGTTTAACCCTCCTCGAGCAGTACTTC. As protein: CASSLTLLEQYF.

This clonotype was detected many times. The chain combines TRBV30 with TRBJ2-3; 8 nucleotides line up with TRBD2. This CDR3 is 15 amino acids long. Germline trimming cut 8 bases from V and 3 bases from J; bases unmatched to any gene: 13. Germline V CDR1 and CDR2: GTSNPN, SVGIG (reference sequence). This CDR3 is CAVTSGNLGTDTQYF. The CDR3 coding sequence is TGTGCCGTCACTAGCGGAAACTTGGGAACAGATACGCAGTATTTT.

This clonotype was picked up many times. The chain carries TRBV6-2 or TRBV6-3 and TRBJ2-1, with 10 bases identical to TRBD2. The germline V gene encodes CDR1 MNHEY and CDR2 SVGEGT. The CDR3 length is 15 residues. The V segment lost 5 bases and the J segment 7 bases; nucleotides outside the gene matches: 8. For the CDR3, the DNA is TGTGCCAGCAGTGAAGCTAGCGGGAGTCCTAATGAGCAGTTCTTC. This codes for CASSEASGSPNEQFF.